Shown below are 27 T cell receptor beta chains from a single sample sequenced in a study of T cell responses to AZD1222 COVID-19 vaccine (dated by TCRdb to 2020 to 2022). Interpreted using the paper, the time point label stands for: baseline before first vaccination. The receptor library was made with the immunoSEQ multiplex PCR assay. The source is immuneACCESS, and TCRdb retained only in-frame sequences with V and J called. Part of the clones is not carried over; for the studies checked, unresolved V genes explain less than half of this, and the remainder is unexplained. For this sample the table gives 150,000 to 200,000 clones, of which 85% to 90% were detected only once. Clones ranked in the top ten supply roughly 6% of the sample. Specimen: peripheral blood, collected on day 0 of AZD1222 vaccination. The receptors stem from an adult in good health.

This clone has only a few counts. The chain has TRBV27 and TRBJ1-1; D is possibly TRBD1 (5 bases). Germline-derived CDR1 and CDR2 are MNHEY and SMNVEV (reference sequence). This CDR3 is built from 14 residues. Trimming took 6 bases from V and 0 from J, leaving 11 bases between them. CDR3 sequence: CASRRPGLNTEAFF. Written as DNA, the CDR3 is TGTGCCAGCAGGCGCCCGGGGCTGAACACTGAAGCTTTCTTT.

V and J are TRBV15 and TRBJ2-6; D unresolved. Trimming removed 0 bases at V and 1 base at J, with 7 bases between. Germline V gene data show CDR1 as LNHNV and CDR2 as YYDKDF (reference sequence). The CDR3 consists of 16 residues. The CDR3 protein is CATSRDWRSGANVLTF. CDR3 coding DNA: TGTGCCACCAGCAGAGATTGGCGGTCTGGGGCCAACGTCCTGACTTTC.

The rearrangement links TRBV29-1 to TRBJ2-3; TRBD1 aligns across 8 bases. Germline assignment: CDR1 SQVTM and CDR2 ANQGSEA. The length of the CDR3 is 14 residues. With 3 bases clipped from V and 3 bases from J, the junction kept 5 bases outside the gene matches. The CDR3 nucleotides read TGCAGCGTTGAGGACACAGGGGGAACAGATACGCAGTATTTT. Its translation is CSVEDTGGTDTQYF.

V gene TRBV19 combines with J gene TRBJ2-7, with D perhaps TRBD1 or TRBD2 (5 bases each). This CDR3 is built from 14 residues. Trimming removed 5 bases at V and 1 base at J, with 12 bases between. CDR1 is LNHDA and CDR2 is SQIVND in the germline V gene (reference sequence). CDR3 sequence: CASSDRDPSYEQYF. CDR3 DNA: TGTGCCAGTAGTGATAGGGACCCTTCCTACGAGCAGTACTTC. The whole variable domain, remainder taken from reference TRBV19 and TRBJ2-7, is DGGITQSPKYLFRKEGQNVTLSCEQNLNHDAMYWYRQDPGQGLRLIYYSQIVNDFQKGDIAEGYSVSREKKESFPLTVTSAQKNPTAFYLCASSDRDPSYEQYFGPGTRLTVT.

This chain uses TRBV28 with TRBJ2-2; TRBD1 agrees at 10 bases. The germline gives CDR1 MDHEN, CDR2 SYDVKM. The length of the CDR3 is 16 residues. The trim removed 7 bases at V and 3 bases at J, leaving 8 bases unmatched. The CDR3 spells CASTIGQGVYTGELFF. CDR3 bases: TGTGCCAGCACTATAGGACAGGGGGTTTACACCGGGGAGCTGTTTTTT.

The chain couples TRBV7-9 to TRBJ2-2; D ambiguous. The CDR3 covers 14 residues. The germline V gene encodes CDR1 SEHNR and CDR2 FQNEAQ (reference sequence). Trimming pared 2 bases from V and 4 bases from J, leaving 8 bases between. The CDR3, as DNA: TGTGCCAGCAGCTTATCCCGGACCACCGGGGAGCTGTTTTTT. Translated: CASSLSRTTGELFF.

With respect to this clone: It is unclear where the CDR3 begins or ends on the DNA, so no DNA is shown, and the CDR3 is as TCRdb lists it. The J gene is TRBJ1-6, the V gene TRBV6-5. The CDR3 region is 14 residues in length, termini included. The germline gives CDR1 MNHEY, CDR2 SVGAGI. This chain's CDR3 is CASSTSLGDSPLHF.

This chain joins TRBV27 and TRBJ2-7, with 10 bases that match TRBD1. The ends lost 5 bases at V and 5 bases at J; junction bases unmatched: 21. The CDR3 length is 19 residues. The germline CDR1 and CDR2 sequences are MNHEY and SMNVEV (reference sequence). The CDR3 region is CASSARGTGAKIRGNEQYF. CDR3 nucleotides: TGTGCCAGCAGTGCGCGCGGGACAGGGGCAAAAATTCGAGGCAACGAGCAGTACTTC.

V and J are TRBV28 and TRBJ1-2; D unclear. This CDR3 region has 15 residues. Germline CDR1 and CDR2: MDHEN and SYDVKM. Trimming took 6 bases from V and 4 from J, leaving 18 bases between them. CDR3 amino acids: CASSSSGEGFYGYTF. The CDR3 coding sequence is TGTGCCAGCAGCTCCTCCGGGGAAGGGTTCTATGGCTACACCTTC.

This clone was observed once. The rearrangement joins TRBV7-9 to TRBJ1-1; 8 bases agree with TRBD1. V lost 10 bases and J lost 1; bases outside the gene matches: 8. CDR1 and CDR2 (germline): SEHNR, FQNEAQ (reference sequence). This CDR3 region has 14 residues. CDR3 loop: CATRPGTGNTEAFF. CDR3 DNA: TGTGCCACCCGTCCCGGGACAGGGAACACTGAAGCTTTCTTT.

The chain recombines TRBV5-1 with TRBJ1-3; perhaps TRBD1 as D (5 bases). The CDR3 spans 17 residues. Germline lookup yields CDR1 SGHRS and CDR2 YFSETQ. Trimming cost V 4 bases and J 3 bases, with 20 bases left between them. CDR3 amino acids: CASSPGLGGSGGNTIYF. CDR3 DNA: TGCGCCAGCAGCCCCGGATTGGGGGGTAGTGGTGGAAACACCATATATTTT.

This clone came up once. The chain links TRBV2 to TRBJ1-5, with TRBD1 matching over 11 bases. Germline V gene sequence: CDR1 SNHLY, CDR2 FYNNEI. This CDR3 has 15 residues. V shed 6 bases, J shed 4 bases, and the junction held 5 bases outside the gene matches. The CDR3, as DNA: TGTGCCAGCAGCGGGACAGGGGGGAAGAATCAGCCCCAGCATTTT. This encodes CASSGTGGKNQPQHF.

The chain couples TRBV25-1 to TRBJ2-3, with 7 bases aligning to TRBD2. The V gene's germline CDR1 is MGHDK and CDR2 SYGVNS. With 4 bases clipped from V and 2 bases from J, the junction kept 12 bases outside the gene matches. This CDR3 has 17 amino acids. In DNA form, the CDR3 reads TGTGCCAGCAGTGCCCGCCCCGGGACTAACCCCACAGATACGCAGTATTTT. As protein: CASSARPGTNPTDTQYF.

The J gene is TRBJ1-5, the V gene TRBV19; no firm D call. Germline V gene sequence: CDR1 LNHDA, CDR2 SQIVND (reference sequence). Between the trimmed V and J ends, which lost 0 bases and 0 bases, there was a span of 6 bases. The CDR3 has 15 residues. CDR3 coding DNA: TGTGCCAGTAGTATAGAAAGGAGTAGCAATCAGCCCCAGCATTTT. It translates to CASSIERSSNQPQHF.

CDR3: CASSLGQIYGYTF. In nucleotides, the CDR3 is TGCGCCAGCAGCTTGGGACAGATTTATGGCTACACCTTC. V is TRBV5-1 and J is TRBJ1-2; D might be TRBD1 (5 bases). Per germline, CDR1 SGHRS and CDR2 YFSETQ. The CDR3 consists of 13 residues. V gave up 0 bases and J gave up 5 bases, with 8 bases separating them.

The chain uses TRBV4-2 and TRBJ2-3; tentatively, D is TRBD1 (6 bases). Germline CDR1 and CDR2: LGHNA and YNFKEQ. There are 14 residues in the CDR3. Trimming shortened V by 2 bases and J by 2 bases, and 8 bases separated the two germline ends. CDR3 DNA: TGTGCCAGCAGCCAAACAGGGATCACAGATACGCAGTATTTT. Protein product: CASSQTGITDTQYF.

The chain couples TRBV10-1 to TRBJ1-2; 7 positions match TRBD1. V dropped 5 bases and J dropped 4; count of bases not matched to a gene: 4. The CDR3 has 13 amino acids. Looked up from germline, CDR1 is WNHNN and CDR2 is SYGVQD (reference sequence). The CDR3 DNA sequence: TGCGCCAGCAGTTCCACAGGGGTCTATGGCTACACCTTC. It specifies CASSSTGVYGYTF.

The CDR3 loop is CARPWGQPSEKLFF. The CDR3 DNA is TGTGCCAGACCTTGGGGACAGCCGAGTGAAAAACTGTTTTTT. The V call is TRBV19, the J call TRBJ1-4, with TRBD1 matching 7 bases. J was trimmed by 7 bases and V by 9 bases; bases with no gene match: 11. This CDR3 comprises 14 residues. Germline assignment: CDR1 LNHDA and CDR2 SQIVND (reference sequence).

The CDR3 sequence is CAWTIADTQYF. CDR3 in DNA: TGTGCCTGGACCATAGCAGATACGCAGTATTTT. The chain employs TRBV30 and TRBJ2-3; D is unclear. CDR1 is GTSNPN and CDR2 is SVGIG in the germline V gene (reference sequence). Trimming removed 4 bases at V and 4 bases at J, with 6 bases between. The CDR3 totals 11 residues.

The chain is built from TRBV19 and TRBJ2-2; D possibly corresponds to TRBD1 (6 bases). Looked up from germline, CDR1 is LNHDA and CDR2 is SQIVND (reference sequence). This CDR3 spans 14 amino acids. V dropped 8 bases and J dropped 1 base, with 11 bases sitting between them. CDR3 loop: CASLDRWNTGELFF. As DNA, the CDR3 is TGTGCCAGTCTCGACAGGTGGAACACCGGGGAGCTGTTTTTT.

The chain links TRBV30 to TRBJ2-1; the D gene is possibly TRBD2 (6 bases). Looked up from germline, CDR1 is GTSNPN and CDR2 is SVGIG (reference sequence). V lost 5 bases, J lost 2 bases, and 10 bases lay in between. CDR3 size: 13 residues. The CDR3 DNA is TGTGCCTGGGGAGGGCCAGCCTACAATGAGCAGTTCTTC. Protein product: CAWGGPAYNEQFF.

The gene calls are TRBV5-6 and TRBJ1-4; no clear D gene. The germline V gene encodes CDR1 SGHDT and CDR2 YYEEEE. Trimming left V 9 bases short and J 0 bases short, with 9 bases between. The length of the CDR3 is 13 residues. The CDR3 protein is CATSSATNEKLFF. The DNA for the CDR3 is TGTGCCACCTCATCAGCAACTAATGAAAAACTGTTTTTT.

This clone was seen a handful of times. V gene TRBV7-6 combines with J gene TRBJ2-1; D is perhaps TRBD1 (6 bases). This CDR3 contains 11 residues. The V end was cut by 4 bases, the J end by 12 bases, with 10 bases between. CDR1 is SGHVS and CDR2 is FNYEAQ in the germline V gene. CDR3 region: CASSYREGQFF. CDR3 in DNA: TGTGCCAGCAGCTACAGGGAAGGGCAGTTCTTC.

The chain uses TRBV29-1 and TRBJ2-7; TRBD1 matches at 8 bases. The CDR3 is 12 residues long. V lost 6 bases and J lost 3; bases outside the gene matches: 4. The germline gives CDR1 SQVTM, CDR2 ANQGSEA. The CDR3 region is CSVRTGRYEQYF. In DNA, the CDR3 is TGCAGCGTGCGGACAGGGCGCTACGAGCAGTACTTC.

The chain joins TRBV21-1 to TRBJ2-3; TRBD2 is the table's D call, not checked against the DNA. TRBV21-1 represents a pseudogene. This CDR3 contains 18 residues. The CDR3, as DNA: TGTGCCAGCAGCAAAGGAGTCCTAGCTCGGATTAGCACAGATACGCAGTATTTT. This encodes CASSKGVLARISTDTQYF.

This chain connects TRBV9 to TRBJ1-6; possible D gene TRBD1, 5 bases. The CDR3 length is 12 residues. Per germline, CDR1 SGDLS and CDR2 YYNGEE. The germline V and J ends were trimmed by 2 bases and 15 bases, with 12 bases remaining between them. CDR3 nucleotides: TGTGCCAGCAGCGTGGACACCGACGGCCTCCACTTT. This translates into CASSVDTDGLHF.

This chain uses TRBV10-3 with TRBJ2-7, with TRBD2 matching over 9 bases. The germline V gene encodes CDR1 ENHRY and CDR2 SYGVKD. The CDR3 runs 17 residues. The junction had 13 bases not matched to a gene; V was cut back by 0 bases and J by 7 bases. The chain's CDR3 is CAISESISTSGPREQYF. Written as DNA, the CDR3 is TGTGCCATCAGTGAGTCGATATCAACTAGCGGGCCTCGGGAGCAGTACTTC.